Listed here are 30 T cell receptor beta chains from one sample, sequenced in a study of glioma-infiltrating T cells. TCR alpha and beta CDR3 regions were amplified from RNA using iRepertoire nested multiplex PCR. In TCRdb, the multiplex PCR reads were re-called with MiXCR into one record per CDR3 protein. The sample consists of a few hundred thousand distinct CDR3 sequences, about two fifths of them appearing once. The sample taken for sequencing was glioma tissue, nonneoplastic brain tissue, or PBMCs (not recorded which). The receptors here all came from a human donor with low-grade glioma or glioblastoma, undergoing nonglioma brain surgery, or in good health (not recorded which).

With regard to this clonotype: A much larger clone differs from this one at a single base, so this may be a read error. The chain joins TRBV7-2 to TRBJ1-6; 9 nucleotides match TRBD1. The CDR3 consists of 15 residues. CDR1 and CDR2 (germline): SGHTA, FQGNSA. The CDR3 bases are TGTGCCAGCAGTCGGACCGGGACAGGGACTTCACCCCCCCACTTT. It yields the protein CASSRTGTGTSPPHF.

In regard to this clonotype: A much larger clone sits a single nucleotide away, making a read error possible. V and J are TRBV18 and TRBJ2-7; 9 bases are a match to TRBD2. This CDR3 is 15 amino acids long. Germline loops: CDR1 KGHSH, CDR2 LQKENI. This CDR3 reads CASSLRGSGGYEKYF. The CDR3 region has the DNA TGTGCCAGCTCCCTCCGTGGTAGCGGGGGCTACGAGAAGTACTTC. The full variable domain, rest sourced from reference TRBV18 and TRBJ2-7, is NAGVMQNPRHLVRRRGQEARLRCSPMKGHSHVYWYRQLPEEGLKFMVYLQKENIIDESGMPKERFSAEFPKEGPSILRIQQVVRGDSAAYFCASSLRGSGGYEKYFGPGTRLTVT.

The rearrangement uses TRBV7-2 and TRBJ2-5; possible D gene TRBD1, 6 bases. Germline V gives CDR1 SGHTA, CDR2 FQGNSA. The CDR3 contains 14 residues. Trimming shortened V by 3 bases and J by 10 bases, and 18 bases separated the two germline ends. The CDR3 nucleotides read TGTGCCAGCAGCTTCAGGACAGCCTCGGGGATCCAGTACTTC. It codes for CASSFRTASGIQYF.

This chain links TRBV7-2 with TRBJ1-5, with 8 bases matching TRBD1. CDR3 length: 15 residues. The trim removed 5 bases at V and 6 bases at J, leaving 9 bases unmatched. The germline V gene encodes CDR1 SGHTA and CDR2 FQGNSA. As DNA, the CDR3 is TGTGCCAGCAGCCCCCAGGCAGGGGGCGGTCAGCCCCAGCATTTT. This encodes CASSPQAGGGQPQHF.

Turning to this clonotype: One end of the junction fails to match germline, which may point to a read error. This chain uses TRBV15 with TRBJ1-3, with no clear D. Germline CDR1 LNHNV, CDR2 YYDKDF (reference sequence). The CDR3 totals 15 residues. This CDR3 is CATIASTSSGNTICF. The DNA for the CDR3 is TGTGCCACCATAGCCTCAACGAGCTCTGGAAACACCATATGTTTT.

Details on this clonotype: This may arise from a read error, as a much more abundant clone is one base away. The CDR3, as DNA: TGTGCCAGCAGTTACCCACTAGACACCTGGGAGCTGTTTTTT. Translating it yields CASSYPLDTWELFF. The chain links TRBV6-5 to TRBJ2-2, with D possibly matching TRBD2 (5 bases). This CDR3 comprises 14 residues. The germline V gene has CDR1 MNHEY and CDR2 SVGAGI.

A few counts support this clonotype. The chain recombines TRBV28 with TRBJ2-1; perhaps TRBD1 as D (5 bases). V lost 3 bases to trimming and J lost 14 bases, with 26 bases between them. There are 16 residues in the CDR3. CDR1 MDHEN and CDR2 SYDVKM come from the germline V gene. This chain's CDR3 is CASSFIWGRNMPVKFF. The CDR3 DNA is TGTGCCAGCAGTTTTATTTGGGGCAGGAACATGCCAGTGAAGTTCTTC.

This clonotype appeared a few times. V usage is TRBV12-3 or TRBV12-4 and J usage is TRBJ2-1; 10 bases line up with TRBD2. This CDR3 has 17 residues. V was clipped by 5 bases and J by 5 bases; unmatched bases: 12. The CDR3 nucleotides are TGTGCCAGCAGTCCTGGGGGTAGCGGGAGGCGGAACAATGAGCAGTTCTTC. This encodes CASSPGGSGRRNNEQFF.

The chain has TRBV24-1 and TRBJ2-2, with TRBD1 identical over 7 bases. The junction had 7 bases not matched to a gene; V was cut back by 7 bases and J by 3 bases. The CDR3 is made up of 15 amino acids. Germline V lookup: CDR1 KGHDR, CDR2 SFDVKD. The chain's CDR3 is CATSNLGQDTGELFF. The CDR3 nucleotides are TGTGCCACCAGCAACCTAGGACAGGACACCGGGGAGCTGTTTTTT.

The chain combines TRBV4-3 with TRBJ1-1; unclear D gene. The CDR3 consists of 14 residues. The V end was cut by 4 bases, the J end by 0 bases, with 9 bases between. From germline, CDR1 is LGHNA and CDR2 YSLEER. The chain's CDR3 is CASSPTRLNTEAFF. CDR3 nucleotides: TGCGCCAGCAGCCCCACGAGACTGAACACTGAAGCTTTCTTT.

In this sample, this clonotype turned up many times. The rearrangement links TRBV6-2 or TRBV6-3 to TRBJ2-1; no reliable D call. The CDR3 consists of 13 residues. CDR1 MNHEY and CDR2 SVGEGT come from the germline V gene. Deletions cut 7 bases from V and 8 bases from J, with 15 bases between. CDR3 loop: CASNMYLFYEQFF. CDR3 bases: TGTGCCAGCAATATGTACCTCTTTTATGAGCAGTTCTTC.

In its sample, this clonotype was seen a few times. The chain employs TRBV7-2 and TRBJ2-5, with a tentative D call TRBD1 (7 bases). The CDR3 is made up of 14 amino acids. Trimming removed 3 bases from V and 7 bases from J, with 15 bases in between. CDR1 SGHTA and CDR2 FQGNSA come from the germline V gene. The CDR3 nucleotides are TGTGCCAGCAGCTTTGCCCAGGGGGGAGGGACCCAGTACTTC. This codes for CASSFAQGGGTQYF. The variable domain in full, completed from reference TRBV7-2 and TRBJ2-5, reads GAGVSQSPSNKVTEKGKDVELRCDPISGHTALYWYRQSLGQGLEFLIYFQGNSAPDKSGLPSDRFSAERTGGSVSTLTIQRTQQEDSAVYLCASSFAQGGGTQYFGPGTRLLVL.

This clonotype was recorded at least ten times. The rearrangement uses TRBV27 and TRBJ1-5, with D unresolved. V was clipped by 2 bases and J by 5 bases, with 10 bases between them. The CDR3 length is 14 residues. Germline lookup yields CDR1 MNHEY and CDR2 SMNVEV (reference sequence). This CDR3 is CASSLMYGDQPQHF. The CDR3 region has the DNA TGTGCCAGCAGTTTAATGTACGGAGATCAGCCCCAGCATTTT.

J is TRBJ2-1 and V is TRBV27; TRBD2 agrees at 8 bases. Gene TRBJ2-5 matches the end of the DNA better, so the J call may be wrong. CDR3 length: 16 amino acids. CDR1 is MNHEY and CDR2 is SMNVEV in the germline V gene (reference sequence). DNA for the CDR3: TGTGCCAGCAGTTTAAGTGGTACGGGAGGGGTTGAGACCCAGTACTTC. Translated: CASSLSGTGGVETQYF.

This clonotype was counted at least ten times. The rearrangement joins TRBV10-3 to TRBJ1-2, with D possibly matching TRBD1 (6 bases). Germline values: CDR1 ENHRY, CDR2 SYGVKD. The CDR3 runs to 14 residues. Trimming shortened V by 3 bases and J by 2 bases, and 10 bases separated the two germline ends. CDR3 DNA sequence: TGTGCCATCAGTGAAGGGGGGACCAACTATGGCTACACCTTC. Translating it yields CAISEGGTNYGYTF.

In this sample, this clonotype turned up many times. J is TRBJ2-3 and V is TRBV7-2; 7 nucleotides align to TRBD1. The CDR3 length is 13 residues. J gave up 6 bases and V 6 bases, and 6 bases lay outside the gene matches. The germline CDR1 and CDR2 sequences are SGHTA and FQGNSA. CDR3 protein: CASRKQGSDTQYF. The CDR3 DNA is TGTGCCAGCAGGAAACAGGGGAGCGATACGCAGTATTTT. The variable domain in full, with the rest retrieved from reference TRBV7-2 and TRBJ2-3, is GAGVSQSPSNKVTEKGKDVELRCDPISGHTALYWYRQSLGQGLEFLIYFQGNSAPDKSGLPSDRFSAERTGGSVSTLTIQRTQQEDSAVYLCASRKQGSDTQYFGPGTRLTVL.

This sequence joins TRBV6-1 and TRBJ2-3; 10 bases align to TRBD2. Germline CDR1 is MNHNS and CDR2 is SASEGT. The trim removed 2 bases at V and 4 bases at J, leaving 3 bases unmatched. This CDR3 comprises 15 residues. CDR3 region: CASSELAGAPDTQYF. The CDR3 DNA reads as TGTGCCAGCAGTGAACTAGCGGGGGCCCCAGATACGCAGTATTTT.

The chain recombines TRBV12-3 or TRBV12-4 with TRBJ2-5, with a weak D call TRBD1 (6 bases). The CDR3 is 14 amino acids. The V gene lost 2 bases and the J gene lost 5 bases, with 12 bases spanning the gap. CDR3 bases: TGTGCCAGCAGTTTAAGGGGGTCAGGGGAGACCCAGTACTTC. Protein sequence: CASSLRGSGETQYF.

The chain has TRBV7-2 and TRBJ2-3; TRBD1 aligns across 10 bases. The DNA end is more similar to TRBJ2-5, so the J call may be wrong. Per the germline V gene, CDR1 is SGHTA and CDR2 is FQGNSA. CDR3 length equals 16 residues. CDR3 sequence: CASSRIRDRGLETQYF. The CDR3 DNA reads as TGTGCCAGCAGCCGGATCCGGGACAGGGGATTAGAGACCCAGTACTTC.

The sample holds many counts of this clonotype. The rearrangement uses TRBV2 and TRBJ1-6; no definite D call. The V and J ends lost 10 bases and 7 bases respectively, with 14 bases between them. CDR1 and CDR2 from the germline V gene are SNHLY and FYNNEI. There are 13 residues in the CDR3. CDR3 bases: TGTGCCATCCTCTTAAAGGACAATTCACCCCTCCACTTT. It specifies CAILLKDNSPLHF.

Points on this clonotype: A much larger clone differs from this one at a single base, so this may be a read error. Because the CDR3 is missing its conserved closing phenylalanine or tryptophan, this is likely a read error. The rearrangement uses TRBV7-2 and TRBJ2-7; TRBD1 might be the D (6 bases). V was shortened by 6 bases and J by 3 bases, with 9 bases between the two germline ends. The CDR3 is 12 residues long. Germline V gene sequence: CDR1 SGHTA, CDR2 FQGNSA. CDR3 nucleotides: TGTGCCAGCAGGACGGACAGCTACGAGCAGTACCTC. Amino acids: CASRTDSYEQYL.

The table lists this clonotype with many counts. The rearrangement joins TRBV7-2 to TRBJ2-7; TRBD2 matches at 13 bases. Germline V lookup: CDR1 SGHTA, CDR2 FQGNSA. This CDR3 is 15 amino acids long. Unmatched junction bases numbered 3, after V lost 5 bases and J lost 2 bases. CDR3: CASSHGLAGAYEQYF. CDR3 DNA: TGTGCCAGCAGCCACGGACTAGCGGGAGCCTACGAGCAGTACTTC.

Remarks on this clonotype: A much larger clone sits a single nucleotide away, making a read error possible. V is TRBV20-1 and J is TRBJ2-5; TRBD2 matches 10 bases. Germline CDR1 and CDR2: DFQATT and SNEGSKA (reference sequence). This CDR3 is 14 amino acids long. The V segment lost 5 bases and the J segment 5 bases; nucleotides outside the gene matches: 8. CDR3 protein: CSAGAGGPEETQYF. CDR3 in DNA: TGCAGTGCTGGAGCGGGAGGGCCGGAGGAGACCCAGTACTTC.

The chain carries TRBV2 and TRBJ1-1, with D perhaps matching TRBD1 (5 bases). Germline V gene lookup returns CDR1 SNHLY and CDR2 FYNNEI. Deletions cut 2 bases from V and 1 base from J, with 14 bases between. This CDR3 comprises 16 residues. CDR3 nucleotide sequence: TGTGCCAGCAGTGAACCAGGGCCGCGGAGGAACACTGAAGCTTTCTTT. Its translation: CASSEPGPRRNTEAFF.

Concerning this clonotype: One end of the junction does not line up with germline, which may come from a read error. V is TRBV28 and J is TRBJ2-7; D not resolved. This CDR3 has 13 amino acids. The germline V gene encodes CDR1 MDHEN and CDR2 SYDVKM. The CDR3 DNA reads as TGTGCCAGCGGTTTAGAACAAATCTACGAGCAGTACTTC. Protein product: CASGLEQIYEQYF.

The chain links TRBV6-1 to TRBJ2-7, with 13 bases lining up with TRBD2. V gave up 7 bases and J gave up 5 bases; unmatched junction bases: 8. The germline gives CDR1 MNHNS, CDR2 SASEGT. This CDR3 is built from 15 residues. This CDR3 reads CASTGLAGVIDEQYF. The CDR3 DNA sequence: TGTGCCAGCACCGGACTAGCGGGAGTAATCGACGAGCAGTACTTC.

This clonotype occurred many times. The V call is TRBV27, the J call TRBJ1-6; D gene uncertain. With 3 bases removed from V and 1 base from J, the gap between germline ends came to 7 bases. The germline gives CDR1 MNHEY, CDR2 SMNVEV (reference sequence). There are 15 residues in the CDR3. DNA for the CDR3: TGTGCCAGCAGTTTTACGGGGTCCTATAATTCACCCCTCCACTTT. Translated: CASSFTGSYNSPLHF.

This clonotype was picked up a small number of times. This chain connects TRBV20-1 to TRBJ2-1, with 15 bases matching TRBD2. From germline, CDR1 is DFQATT and CDR2 SNEGSKA (reference sequence). V lost 5 bases to trimming and J lost 4 bases; unmatched junction nucleotides: 12. The CDR3 extends over 18 amino acids. As DNA, the CDR3 is TGCAGTGCTTGGGGACTAGCGGGAGGCGGGTCCCCTTACAATGAGCAGTTCTTC. Protein product: CSAWGLAGGGSPYNEQFF.

CDR3 amino acids: CASSQGLAGVGREEQYF. CDR3 nucleotides: TGCGCCAGCAGCCAGGGACTAGCGGGAGTGGGCAGAGAAGAGCAGTACTTC. V usage is TRBV4-1 and J usage is TRBJ2-7, with 14 bases aligning to TRBD2. CDR1 is MGHRA, CDR2 YSYEKL, per germline. The length of the CDR3 is 17 residues. V trimming: 3 bases; J trimming: 7 bases; junction bases outside the gene matches: 11.

Of note for this clonotype: The conserved final phenylalanine or tryptophan is absent from the CDR3, which likely points to a read error. This chain links TRBV11-2 with TRBJ2-3, with D tentatively TRBD2 (6 bases). Looked up from germline, CDR1 is SGHAT and CDR2 is FQNNGV. The germline V and J ends were trimmed by 4 bases and 4 bases, with 9 bases remaining between them. This CDR3 has 13 amino acids. The CDR3 loop is CASSYRDSDTQYL. CDR3 nucleotides: TGTGCCAGCAGCTACCGGGACTCAGATACGCAGTATCTT.